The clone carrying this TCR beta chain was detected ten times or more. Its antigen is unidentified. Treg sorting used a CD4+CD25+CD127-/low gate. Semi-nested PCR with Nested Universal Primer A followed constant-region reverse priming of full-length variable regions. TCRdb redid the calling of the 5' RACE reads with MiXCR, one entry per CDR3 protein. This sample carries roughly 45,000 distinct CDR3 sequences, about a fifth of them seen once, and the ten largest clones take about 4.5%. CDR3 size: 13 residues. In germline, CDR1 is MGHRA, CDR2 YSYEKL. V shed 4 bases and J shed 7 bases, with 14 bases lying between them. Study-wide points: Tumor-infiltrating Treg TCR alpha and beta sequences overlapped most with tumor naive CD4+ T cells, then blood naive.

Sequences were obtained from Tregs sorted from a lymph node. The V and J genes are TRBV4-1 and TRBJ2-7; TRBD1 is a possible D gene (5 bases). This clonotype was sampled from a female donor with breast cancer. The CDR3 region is CASSPETVREQYF. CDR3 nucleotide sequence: TGCGCCAGCAGCCCGGAGACAGTAAGGGAGCAGTACTTC.